This T cell receptor (beta chain) was sequenced for a study of cytomegalovirus exposure and HLA in healthy donors. Study as a whole: For the approximately 360 genotyped donors, 80% to 90% fell within the Caucasian-associated ancestry cluster.

Primers for the PCR totalled 60 Vbeta and 13 Jbeta. Sequencing used immunoSEQ multiplex PCR; TCRdb keeps in-frame clones, though not all of them. The sample records 250,000 to 350,000 clones, around 86% being singletons. To note about this clone: The same CDR3 is also encoded by other DNA sequences in this sample.

This CDR3 comprises 12 residues. V was cut by 5 bases and J by 0 bases, with 3 bases left in between. Germline CDR1 and CDR2: SGHNT and YENEEA. Healthy bone marrow donors made up the donor group. This receptor was identified in a man aged 35-49 years in good health and CMV-seropositive. This chain uses TRBV11-3 with TRBJ2-3, with unresolved D. The sequenced material came from PBMCs. CDR3 sequence reads: CASSLSTDTQYF. The CDR3 DNA sequence: TGTGCCAGCAGCCTCAGCACAGATACGCAGTATTTT.